This T cell receptor beta chain came from a study of shared clonotypes between healthy human individuals. Findings of the study overall: A handful of donors had about 5% of their naive CD4 clonotypes in common.

With respect to this clone: Its target is not known.

CD8 cells classed as naive were CD45RO-negative and positively selected for CCR7, excluding terminally differentiated effector memory CD45RA+ cells. The CDR3 is made up of 15 amino acids. The V gene lost 4 bases and the J gene lost 2 bases, with 12 bases spanning the gap. The germline V gene has CDR1 MDHEN and CDR2 SYDVKM. Investigators spread the genomic DNA of each subset evenly over several immunoSEQ plates. Sequenced by immunoSEQ multiplex PCR; TCRdb stores in-frame clones only, minus some. The repertoire holds some 740,000 clones, with 80% to 95% as singletons. The receptor was isolated from a man aged 30-40 years in good health. The rearrangement uses TRBV28 and TRBJ1-5, with D uncertain. The sequencing sample was made of naive CD8+ T cells sorted from blood. The CDR3: CASSWGGRGNQPQHF. In nucleotides, the CDR3 is TGTGCCAGCAGTTGGGGAGGTCGGGGCAATCAGCCCCAGCATTTT. Looking up the rest from reference TRBV28 and TRBJ1-5 gives the full variable domain: DVKVTQSSRYLVKRTGEKVFLECVQDMDHENMFWYRQDPGLGLRLIYFSYDVKMKEKGDIPEGYSVSREKKERFSLILESASTNQTSMYLCASSWGGRGNQPQHFGDGTRLSIL.